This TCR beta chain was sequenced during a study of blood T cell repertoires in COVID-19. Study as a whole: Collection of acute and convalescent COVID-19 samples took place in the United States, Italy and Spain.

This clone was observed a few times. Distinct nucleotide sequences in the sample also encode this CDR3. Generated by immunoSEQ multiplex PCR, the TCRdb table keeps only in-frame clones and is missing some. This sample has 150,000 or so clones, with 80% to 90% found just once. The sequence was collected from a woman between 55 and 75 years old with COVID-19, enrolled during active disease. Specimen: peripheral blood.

Written as DNA, the CDR3 is TGTGCCATCAGGGACAGGGGGAGCTACGAGCAGTACTTC. This translates into CAIRDRGSYEQYF. The chain uses TRBV10-3 and TRBJ2-7; 10 bases are a match to TRBD1. This CDR3 contains 13 residues. V shed 6 bases, J shed 3 bases, and the junction held 2 bases outside the gene matches. Germline V gene sequence: CDR1 ENHRY, CDR2 SYGVKD.